Listed here are 23 T cell receptor beta chains from one sample, sequenced in a study of T cells in Graves' hyperthyroidism and ophthalmopathy. RNA transcripts yielded amplified TCR beta CDR3 regions. HTBI primers were employed in a first-round RT-PCR of the TCR CDR3. From the multiplex PCR reads, TCRdb called clonotypes with MiXCR, one entry per CDR3 protein. The sample lists some 560,000 distinct CDR3 sequences; 15% to 18% were seen once. Sequencing input: blood. The receptors here all came from a woman aged 25 to 39 with Graves' hyperthyroidism.

The rearrangement uses TRBV9 and TRBJ2-1, with D possibly being TRBD2 (6 bases). The ends were cut back, 1 base at V and 8 bases at J, with 16 bases in the middle. CDR3 length: 15 amino acids. Looked up from germline, CDR1 is SGDLS and CDR2 is YYNGEE. CDR3 protein: CASSVNLGGGDEQFF. The CDR3 DNA reads TGTGCCAGCAGCGTAAACCTTGGAGGCGGGGATGAGCAGTTCTTC.

Only a few counts were recorded for this clonotype. The gene calls are TRBV5-6 and TRBJ2-7; 8 bases agree with TRBD2. This CDR3 contains 15 residues. V lost 4 bases and J lost 3; bases outside the gene matches: 9. Germline V lookup: CDR1 SGHDT, CDR2 YYEEEE. CDR3 sequence reads: CASSMDPGLDYEQYF. As DNA, the CDR3 is TGTGCCAGCAGCATGGACCCGGGACTAGACTACGAGCAGTACTTC.

This clonotype was picked up many times. The chain uses TRBV20-1 and TRBJ2-1; 10 nucleotides align to TRBD1. J gave up 7 bases and V 4 bases, and 16 bases lay outside the gene matches. The germline gives CDR1 DFQATT, CDR2 SNEGSKA (reference sequence). The CDR3 runs 17 residues. DNA for the CDR3: TGCAGTGCTAAAAATAACAACCGACAGGGGGCGAGGAATGAGCAGTTCTTC. This sequence encodes CSAKNNNRQGARNEQFF.

This clonotype was seen repeatedly, ten times or more. V gene TRBV30 combines with J gene TRBJ1-1; 7 bases align to TRBD1. The CDR3 consists of 12 residues. Germline lookup yields CDR1 GTSNPN and CDR2 SVGIG (reference sequence). V lost 3 bases, J lost 8 bases, and 6 bases stayed unmatched. This chain's CDR3 is CAWRPGQSEAFF. The CDR3 bases are TGTGCCTGGAGGCCGGGACAGTCAGAAGCTTTCTTT.

A few counts support this clonotype. The chain links TRBV9 to TRBJ2-7; weak D call: TRBD2 (6 bases). V lost 0 bases, J lost 2 bases, and 12 bases lay in between. The length of the CDR3 is 15 residues. Germline V gives CDR1 SGDLS, CDR2 YYNGEE. The CDR3, as DNA: TGTGCCAGCAGCGTAGGTAGCGGACCGCCCTACGAGCAGTACTTC. It is translated as CASSVGSGPPYEQYF.

Many counts were recorded for this clonotype. The CDR3 protein is CASSLRGGGNQPQHF. The CDR3 DNA reads TGTGCCAGCAGTTTAAGGGGCGGAGGCAATCAGCCCCAGCATTTT. The chain carries TRBV28 and TRBJ1-5, with a weak D call TRBD1 (5 bases). V was pared by 2 bases and J by 2 bases, with 10 bases between. The germline CDR1 and CDR2 sequences are MDHEN and SYDVKM. This CDR3 has 15 amino acids.

The chain is built from TRBV9 and TRBJ1-2; a weak D match, TRBD1 (5 bases). Germline CDR1 and CDR2: SGDLS and YYNGEE. The CDR3 extends over 14 amino acids. The V and J ends lost 3 bases and 1 base respectively, with 10 bases between them. The CDR3 DNA reads as TGTGCCAGCAGCGCAAAGGGACTTAACTATGGCTACACCTTC. Translation gives CASSAKGLNYGYTF.

This clonotype appeared a single time. Being one base from a much bigger clone, this may be a read error. This chain uses TRBV2 with TRBJ2-5; TRBD2 aligns across 12 bases. V lost 10 bases, J lost 4 bases, and 13 bases stayed unmatched. Germline CDR1 is SNHLY and CDR2 is FYNNEI. The CDR3 loop spans 16 amino acids. The CDR3 nucleotides are TGTGCCATCTCCCTCATGGGACTAGCGGGTGCAGAGACCCAGTACTTC. Encoded protein: CAISLMGLAGAETQYF.

The chain couples TRBV20-1 to TRBJ2-3; D may be TRBD2 (6 bases). The ends were cut back, 2 bases at V and 0 bases at J, with 12 bases in the middle. This CDR3 is built from 15 residues. Per germline, CDR1 DFQATT and CDR2 SNEGSKA (reference sequence). CDR3 amino acids: CSARFPGTSTDTQYF. In nucleotides, the CDR3 is TGCAGTGCTAGATTCCCCGGGACTAGCACAGATACGCAGTATTTT.

The table lists this clonotype with many counts. V usage is TRBV12-3 or TRBV12-4 and J usage is TRBJ2-1, with 14 bases lining up with TRBD2. The V gene end was trimmed by 3 bases and the J gene end by 7 bases; junction bases not matched to a gene: 5. The CDR3 runs to 16 residues. In nucleotides, the CDR3 is TGTGCCAGCAGTTTGATGGGACTAGCGGGAGCGAATGAGCAGTTCTTC. It yields the protein CASSLMGLAGANEQFF.

This clonotype was recorded a few times. This chain links TRBV15 with TRBJ2-2, with 10 nucleotides matching TRBD2. Germline CDR1 reads LNHNV; CDR2 reads YYDKDF (reference sequence). V lost 1 base and J lost 7; bases outside the gene matches: 9. The CDR3 totals 17 residues. CDR3 region: CATSRVVGSGRIGELFF. The CDR3 DNA sequence: TGTGCCACCAGCAGAGTAGTAGGTAGCGGGAGGATCGGGGAGCTGTTTTTT.

This clonotype was recorded at least ten times. The chain uses TRBV28 and TRBJ2-7; no clear D. Trimming left V 8 bases short and J 3 bases short, with 8 bases between. This CDR3 is 11 amino acids long. Germline V gene sequence: CDR1 MDHEN, CDR2 SYDVKM. The CDR3, as DNA: TGTGCCAGCGGCCCCAACTACGAGCAGTACTTC. It translates to CASGPNYEQYF.

This clonotype was seen a handful of times. The CDR3 protein is CASSRRQENTEAFF. CDR3 coding DNA: TGTGCCAGTAGTAGGAGACAGGAGAACACTGAAGCTTTCTTT. This chain links TRBV19 with TRBJ1-1, with a tentative D call TRBD1 (6 bases). CDR1 is LNHDA and CDR2 is SQIVND in the germline V gene (reference sequence). The CDR3 runs to 14 residues. Trimming removed 4 bases at V and 1 base at J, with 10 bases between. The full variable domain, its missing parts supplied by reference TRBV19 and TRBJ1-1, is DGGITQSPKYLFRKEGQNVTLSCEQNLNHDAMYWYRQDPGQGLRLIYYSQIVNDFQKGDIAEGYSVSREKKESFPLTVTSAQKNPTAFYLCASSRRQENTEAFFGQGTRLTVV.

V usage is TRBV5-1 and J usage is TRBJ2-7; tentatively, D is TRBD2 (6 bases). This CDR3 is 13 amino acids long. V dropped 2 bases and J dropped 4 bases, with 10 bases sitting between them. In germline, CDR1 is SGHRS, CDR2 YFSETQ. This chain's CDR3 is CASSFPGRYEQYF. The CDR3 nucleotides are TGCGCCAGCAGCTTCCCAGGGAGGTACGAGCAGTACTTC.

This clonotype was counted at least ten times. V gene TRBV19 combines with J gene TRBJ2-7, with D maybe TRBD1 (6 bases). V gave up 3 bases and J gave up 2 bases, with 11 bases separating them. The CDR3 has 14 amino acids. From germline, CDR1 is LNHDA and CDR2 SQIVND (reference sequence). Here the CDR3 reads CASSIRDNPYEQYF. In nucleotides, the CDR3 is TGTGCCAGTAGTATCCGGGACAACCCCTACGAGCAGTACTTC.

This clonotype was recorded a few times. The chain employs TRBV11-3 and TRBJ2-1, with 7 bases that match TRBD2. The CDR3 covers 18 residues. V trimming: 5 bases; J trimming: 0 bases; junction bases outside the gene matches: 13. The germline CDR1 and CDR2 sequences are SGHNT and YENEEA. CDR3 coding DNA: TGTGCCAGCAGCCAAAAAGCGGGGTTTGACTACTCCTACAATGAGCAGTTCTTC. Translating it yields CASSQKAGFDYSYNEQFF.

This clonotype showed up just a few times. The chain links TRBV4-1 to TRBJ2-1, with D uncertain. The V gene lost 0 bases and the J gene lost 0 bases, with 12 bases spanning the gap. CDR3 size: 17 residues. The V gene's germline CDR1 is MGHRA and CDR2 YSYEKL. The DNA for the CDR3 is TGCGCCAGCAGCCAAGATCGATTAGCCCTCTCCTACAATGAGCAGTTCTTC. It codes for CASSQDRLALSYNEQFF.

This clonotype has a handful of counts. This rearrangement joins TRBV5-1 to TRBJ1-6; 7 bases fit TRBD1. The trim removed 4 bases at V and 9 bases at J, leaving 7 bases unmatched. The CDR3 runs 14 residues. Germline CDR1 reads SGHRS; CDR2 reads YFSETQ. CDR3 amino acids: CASSPGQDFSPLHF. The CDR3 region has the DNA TGCGCCAGCAGCCCTGGACAGGATTTTTCACCCCTCCACTTT.

This clonotype was counted ten times or more. The rearrangement uses TRBV19 and TRBJ2-3; a weak D match, TRBD2 (5 bases). CDR1 LNHDA and CDR2 SQIVND come from the germline V gene (reference sequence). V was trimmed by 3 bases and J by 4 bases, leaving 17 bases between them. This CDR3 region has 16 residues. The CDR3 bases are TGTGCCAGTAGTATCAGCGGAGAATCCGAGGCAGATACGCAGTATTTT. Translation: CASSISGESEADTQYF.

The rearrangement uses TRBV4-1 and TRBJ1-5; D is unclear. The CDR3 is made up of 14 amino acids. V lost 1 base and J 3 bases, leaving 7 bases between the germline ends. CDR1 and CDR2 (germline): MGHRA, YSYEKL. As DNA, the CDR3 is TGCGCCAGCAGCCAAGCCCATCCCAATCAGCCCCAGCATTTT. Its protein is CASSQAHPNQPQHF.

This clonotype was picked up many times. V and J are TRBV13 and TRBJ2-5; a possible D gene is TRBD2 (6 bases). CDR3 size: 16 residues. Germline V gene sequence: CDR1 PRHDT, CDR2 FYEKMQ (reference sequence). V lost 0 bases and J lost 4, with 15 bases in between. The CDR3 sequence is CASSLGRVTSIETQYF. The CDR3 DNA reads TGTGCCAGCAGCTTAGGCCGAGTAACTAGCATAGAGACCCAGTACTTC.

This clonotype was counted ten times or more. The rearrangement links TRBV28 to TRBJ1-5, with D perhaps matching TRBD1 (6 bases). The germline V gene has CDR1 MDHEN and CDR2 SYDVKM. Trimming removed 5 bases from V and 4 bases from J, with 18 bases in between. The CDR3 extends over 16 amino acids. The CDR3 DNA reads TGTGCCAGCAGTCGACCCGGACAGCCGATAAATCAGCCCCAGCATTTT. Its translation is CASSRPGQPINQPQHF.

Many counts were recorded for this clonotype. The chain links TRBV28 to TRBJ2-1; TRBD1 is a possible D gene (6 bases). V lost 10 bases and J 2 bases, leaving 21 bases between the germline ends. Germline CDR1 is MDHEN and CDR2 is SYDVKM. The CDR3 sequence is 16 residues long. The CDR3 is CATTTGHVPPYNEQFF. For the CDR3, the DNA is TGTGCCACCACGACAGGACACGTCCCCCCCTACAATGAGCAGTTCTTC.